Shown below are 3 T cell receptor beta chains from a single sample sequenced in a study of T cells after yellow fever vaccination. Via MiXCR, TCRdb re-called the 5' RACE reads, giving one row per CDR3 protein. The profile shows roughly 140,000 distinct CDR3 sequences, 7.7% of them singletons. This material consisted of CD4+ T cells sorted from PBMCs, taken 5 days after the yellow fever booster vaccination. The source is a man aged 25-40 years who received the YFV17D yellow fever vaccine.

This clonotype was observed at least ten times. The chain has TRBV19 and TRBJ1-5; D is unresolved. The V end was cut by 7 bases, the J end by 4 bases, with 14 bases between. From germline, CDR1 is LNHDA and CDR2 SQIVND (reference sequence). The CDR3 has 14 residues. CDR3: CASNMWLGNQPQHF. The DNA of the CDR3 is TGTGCCAGTAATATGTGGTTGGGGAATCAGCCCCAGCATTTT.

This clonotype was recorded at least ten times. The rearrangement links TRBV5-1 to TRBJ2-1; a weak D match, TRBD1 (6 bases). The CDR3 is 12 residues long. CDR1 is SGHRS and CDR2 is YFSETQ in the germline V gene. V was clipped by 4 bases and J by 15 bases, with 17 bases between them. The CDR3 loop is CASSADSAVLFF. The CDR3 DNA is TGCGCCAGCAGCGCGGACAGTGCGGTTTTGTTCTTC.

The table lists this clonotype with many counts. The CDR3: CSASPPTVSETQYF. The CDR3 DNA reads TGCAGTGCTAGTCCCCCGACAGTATCAGAGACCCAGTACTTC. V and J are TRBV20-1 and TRBJ2-5, with D possibly matching TRBD1 (5 bases). In germline, CDR1 is DFQATT, CDR2 SNEGSKA (reference sequence). The V end lost 3 bases, the J end lost 4 bases, and 15 bases lay between the germline ends. This CDR3 is built from 14 residues.